One and the same sample provided the 10 T cell receptor beta chains below, sequenced in a study of blood T cell repertoires in COVID-19. Some clones are missing from TCRdb's copy, which holds only in-frame ones; the method was immunoSEQ multiplex PCR. The sample holds around 70,000 clones, around 90% seen once. Sequenced input: peripheral blood. The receptor set was obtained from a human donor in a cohort sampled during active COVID-19.

The V gene is TRBV7-2, the J gene TRBJ2-7, with TRBD1 identical over 9 bases. Germline CDR1 SGHTA, CDR2 FQGNSA. CDR3 size: 16 residues. V was clipped by 4 bases and J by 4 bases; unmatched bases: 11. CDR3 sequence reads: CASSSTGQGFGYEQYF. Written as DNA, the CDR3 is TGTGCCAGCAGCTCGACGGGACAGGGCTTCGGATACGAGCAGTACTTC.

The CDR3 nucleotides read TGTGCCAGCTCACCAATAACAGAACAAGAGACCCAGTACTTC. Its translation is CASSPITEQETQYF. J is TRBJ2-5 and V is TRBV18; no reliable D call. Germline assignment: CDR1 KGHSH and CDR2 LQKENI. This CDR3 has 14 residues. Trimming took off 2 bases at V and 2 bases at J, with 9 bases between the two ends. Full variable domain (outside the CDR3, taken from reference TRBV18 and TRBJ2-5): NAGVMQNPRHLVRRRGQEARLRCSPMKGHSHVYWYRQLPEEGLKFMVYLQKENIIDESGMPKERFSAEFPKEGPSILRIQQVVRGDSAAYFCASSPITEQETQYFGPGTRLLVL.

This clone was detected only a few times. The genes are TRBV14 and TRBJ2-5; D not certain. The germline V gene encodes CDR1 SGHDN and CDR2 FVKESK. This CDR3 region has 13 residues. V was cut by 4 bases and J by 2 bases, with 8 bases left in between. The CDR3 DNA reads TGTGCCAGCAGCCTGACGACACAAGAGACCCAGTACTTC. It codes for CASSLTTQETQYF.

This clone is a singleton in its sample. The chain joins TRBV7-3 to TRBJ2-7, with D uncertain. The ends were cut back, 2 bases at V and 2 bases at J, with 10 bases in the middle. CDR1 is SGHTA, CDR2 FQGTGA, per germline. The CDR3 totals 14 residues. DNA for the CDR3: TGTGCCAGCAGCTTAGGTTTGGGCCCCTACGAGCAGTACTTC. Translation: CASSLGLGPYEQYF.

The chain is built from TRBV5-4 and TRBJ2-1; 9 bases line up with TRBD2. Per the germline V gene, CDR1 is SGHNT and CDR2 is YYREEE (reference sequence). V lost 7 bases to trimming and J lost 5 bases; unmatched junction nucleotides: 16. This CDR3 is built from 17 residues. The DNA for the CDR3 is TGTGCCAGCGGCACTGGCGGGGGGGCATTTACGAACAATGAGCAGTTCTTC. Protein: CASGTGGGAFTNNEQFF.

The chain has TRBV19 and TRBJ2-5, with TRBD1 identical over 7 bases. Trimming took 4 bases from V and 4 from J; bases not matched to a gene: 9. Germline CDR1 LNHDA, CDR2 SQIVND (reference sequence). The CDR3 consists of 15 residues. This CDR3 reads CASSRGMTGRETQYF. For the CDR3, the DNA is TGTGCCAGTAGTAGGGGGATGACAGGGCGAGAGACCCAGTACTTC.

The chain combines TRBV3-1 (or the pseudogene TRBV3-2) with TRBJ2-1, with 14 bases fitting TRBD2. J lost 6 bases, V lost 1 base, and 5 bases had no gene match. The V gene's germline CDR1 is LGHDT and CDR2 YNNKEL (reference sequence). The CDR3 sequence is 17 residues long. CDR3 sequence reads: CASSQAVGLAGGNEQFF. In DNA form, the CDR3 reads TGTGCCAGCAGCCAAGCTGTAGGACTAGCGGGAGGCAATGAGCAGTTCTTC.

The V gene is TRBV10-1, the J gene TRBJ2-3; 8 nucleotides line up with TRBD1. The germline V gene encodes CDR1 WNHNN and CDR2 SYGVQD (reference sequence). CDR3 length: 13 residues. V lost 0 bases, J lost 8 bases, and 1 base stayed unmatched. The CDR3 reads CASSESGQGTQYF. CDR3 DNA sequence: TGCGCCAGCAGTGAGTCCGGACAGGGTACGCAGTATTTT.

The chain is built from TRBV6-1 and TRBJ2-3, with 13 positions matching TRBD2. This CDR3 spans 19 amino acids. Germline V gene data show CDR1 as MNHNS and CDR2 as SASEGT. V was clipped by 2 bases and J by 6 bases; unmatched bases: 14. The chain's CDR3 is CASSERRRTSGSILDTQYF. The CDR3 DNA reads as TGTGCCAGCAGTGAAAGAAGGCGGACTAGCGGGAGTATTTTGGATACGCAGTATTTT.

V usage is TRBV7-6 and J usage is TRBJ2-5, with 8 positions matching TRBD2. The CDR3 has 15 amino acids. The trim removed 5 bases at V and 4 bases at J, leaving 9 bases unmatched. Germline lookup yields CDR1 SGHVS and CDR2 FNYEAQ. The CDR3 nucleotides read TGTGCCAGCAGCCTACCTGCGGGGGGCCGAGAGACCCAGTACTTC. Translated, it gives CASSLPAGGRETQYF.